The 2 T cell receptor beta chains below come from one sample, sequenced in a study of beta chain features in type 1 diabetes. For these receptors, no antigen is known. The entirety of the isolated RNA underwent reverse transcription, so expressed TCRB transcripts were sequenced. Sequenced by immunoSEQ multiplex PCR; TCRdb stores in-frame clones only, minus some. Here the sample spans about 270,000 clones, approximately 14% being singletons. The study's findings and limits: In all four CD4+ subsets, TCRB CDR3 length was significantly, moderately reduced in type 1 diabetes.

Sequenced: naive CD4+ T cells from blood. The origin of the receptors is a young man with type 1 diabetes.

This clone was seen only a few times. The chain carries TRBV7-6 and TRBJ2-7; the D is unclear. CDR1 and CDR2 (germline): SGHVS, FNYEAQ. The CDR3 consists of 13 residues. Deletions cut 4 bases from V and 3 bases from J, with 10 bases between. Here the CDR3 reads CASSSRSSYEQYF. The CDR3 DNA sequence: TGTGCCAGCAGCTCCAGGTCGAGCTACGAGCAGTACTTC.

The V call is TRBV28, the J call TRBJ1-2; D call uncertain. The CDR3 consists of 15 residues. Looked up from germline, CDR1 is MDHEN and CDR2 is SYDVKM. Trimming took 3 bases from V and 5 from J, leaving 16 bases between them. DNA for the CDR3: TGTGCCAGCAGTTTGGACTCCGACATACCTTATGGCTACACCTTC. Amino acid sequence: CASSLDSDIPYGYTF.